These 10 T cell receptor beta chains came from one sample sequenced in a study of cytomegalovirus exposure and HLA in healthy donors. The PCR made use of 60 Vbeta and 13 Jbeta primers. TCRdb keeps only in-frame clones here, not all; method: immunoSEQ multiplex PCR. The table has roughly 170,000 clones, approximately 85% seen once; the top ten hold around 4.8%. What was sequenced was PBMCs. These receptors all come from a girl aged 5 to 17 in good health and CMV-seropositive.

The chain joins TRBV9 to TRBJ1-1; tentatively, D is TRBD1 (5 bases). This CDR3 spans 14 amino acids. Trimming took 3 bases from V and 4 from J, leaving 13 bases between them. Germline CDR1 is SGDLS and CDR2 is YYNGEE. The CDR3 DNA reads TGTGCCAGCAGCGGCGTGTCGGGGGTCACTGAAGCTTTCTTT. Encoded protein: CASSGVSGVTEAFF.

The V and J genes are TRBV29-1 and TRBJ1-1; a weak D match, TRBD1 (6 bases). Trimming removed 4 bases at V and 4 bases at J, with 13 bases between. The CDR3 is 13 amino acids. Germline CDR1 is SQVTM and CDR2 is ANQGSEA. The CDR3: CSVVFGGPTEAFF. CDR3 bases: TGCAGCGTTGTATTCGGGGGGCCCACTGAAGCTTTCTTT.

This rearrangement joins TRBV9 to TRBJ1-1; D is uncertain. The germline V gene encodes CDR1 SGDLS and CDR2 YYNGEE. CDR3 length: 13 amino acids. V shed 1 base and J shed 0 bases, with 4 bases lying between them. The CDR3 here is CASSVLLNTEAFF. The CDR3 DNA sequence: TGTGCCAGCAGCGTACTATTGAACACTGAAGCTTTCTTT.

The J gene is TRBJ2-7, the V gene TRBV19; TRBD2 aligns across 9 bases. CDR3 length: 15 amino acids. V was clipped by 3 bases and J by 3 bases; unmatched bases: 6. Germline values: CDR1 LNHDA, CDR2 SQIVND (reference sequence). The CDR3 DNA reads as TGTGCCAGTAGTATTGGCGGGGGGGCCCTCTACGAGCAGTACTTC. Translated: CASSIGGGALYEQYF.

Concerning this clone itself: The germline gene is not matched at one end of the junction; a read error may be the cause. The V gene is TRBV7-7, the J gene TRBJ2-2, with TRBD2 identical over 10 bases. Germline V CDR1 and CDR2: SSHAT, FNYEAQ (reference sequence). This CDR3 is 15 amino acids long. CDR3 DNA: TGTGCTAGCACCTCTGAGCGGGGGGGCGCCGGGGAGCTGTTTTTT. Protein: CASTSERGGAGELFF.

The V call is TRBV15, the J call TRBJ1-5; a weak D match, TRBD1 (6 bases). Germline CDR1 LNHNV, CDR2 YYDKDF (reference sequence). The CDR3 extends over 19 amino acids. Between the trimmed V and J ends, which lost 3 bases and 5 bases, there was a span of 26 bases. The CDR3: CATSSHRDIGLDNDQPQHF. The CDR3 region has the DNA TGTGCCACCAGCAGTCACCGGGACATCGGTCTAGACAATGATCAGCCCCAGCATTTT.

The chain links TRBV2 to TRBJ2-5; a possible D gene is TRBD1 (6 bases). The J call could be wrong; TRBJ2-7 is a better fit for the DNA end. The CDR3 is 16 amino acids. CDR1 SNHLY and CDR2 FYNNEI come from the germline V gene. The CDR3 DNA is TGTGCCAGCAGGGAACTATGGACAGCTTTTCCCTACGAGCAGTACTTC. Protein: CASRELWTAFPYEQYF.

This clone was picked up one time. The V call is TRBV6-5, the J call TRBJ1-2; D is uncertain. Trimming removed 0 bases at V and 6 bases at J, with 11 bases between. This CDR3 is 14 amino acids long. Germline CDR1 and CDR2: MNHEY and SVGAGI. DNA of the CDR3: TGTGCCAGCAGTTACTCCCGGGCAGCGGATGGCTACACCTTC. Its translation: CASSYSRAADGYTF.

This rearrangement joins TRBV5-6 to TRBJ1-2, with 7 bases lining up with TRBD1. V lost 5 bases and J lost 5; bases outside the gene matches: 6. Germline CDR1 is SGHDT and CDR2 is YYEEEE. The CDR3 contains 13 residues. The chain's CDR3 is CASSSTGLYGYTF. The CDR3 DNA reads as TGTGCCAGCAGTTCGACAGGGTTATATGGCTACACCTTC.

The chain links TRBV11-3 to TRBJ2-7, with 11 bases matching TRBD2. The germline CDR1 and CDR2 sequences are SGHNT and YENEEA. Trimming removed 5 bases from V and 3 bases from J; junction bases left unmatched: 3. CDR3 length: 14 residues. CDR3 loop: CASSLGLAVYEQYF. The DNA of the CDR3 is TGTGCCAGCAGCCTGGGACTAGCGGTCTACGAGCAGTACTTC.